This is a list of T cell receptor beta chains from one sample in a study of shared clonotypes between healthy human individuals. Libraries were prepared by immunoSEQ multiplex PCR; TCRdb keeps only in-frame clonotypes and omits some of them. The profile shows about 2.1 million clones, about 94% of them singletons. The sequenced sample was naive CD8+ T cells from PBMCs. The source is a man in his late teens or twenties in good health. Some clones in this sample may be carry-over from other donors' samples. CDR3s include the opening cysteine and the closing phenylalanine or tryptophan. The order of the fields is V gene, D gene, J gene, clone size, CDR3 protein, CDR3 DNA. The D gene is left open where the match is weak. Rows may omit the clone size; those that give it use once, few, many or a size class.

v_gene: TRBV6-5
d_gene: TRBD1
j_gene: TRBJ2-1
abundance: NA
CDR3aa: CASSLFRDRYNEQFF
CDR3nt: TGTGCCAGCAGCCTCTTTAGGGACAGGTATAATGAGCAGTTCTTC

v_gene: TRBV27
d_gene: NA
j_gene: TRBJ1-4
abundance: NA
CDR3aa: CASSLQSSREKLFF
CDR3nt: TGTGCCAGCAGTTTACAGAGTTCCCGAGAAAAACTGTTTTTT

v_gene: TRBV30
d_gene: NA
j_gene: TRBJ2-7
abundance: NA
CDR3aa: CAWDDSSYEQYF
CDR3nt: TGTGCCTGGGACGACAGCTCCTACGAGCAGTACTTC

v_gene: TRBV4-1
d_gene: TRBD1
j_gene: TRBJ1-5
abundance: few
CDR3aa: CASSQDLARGRSNQPQHF
CDR3nt: TGCGCCAGCAGCCAAGATCTGGCCAGGGGGAGAAGCAATCAGCCCCAGCATTTT

v_gene: TRBV7-9
d_gene: NA
j_gene: TRBJ2-5
abundance: NA
CDR3aa: CASSPSSRLETQYF
CDR3nt: TGTGCCAGCAGCCCATCCAGCCGATTAGAGACCCAGTACTTC

v_gene: TRBV7-3
d_gene: NA
j_gene: TRBJ2-5
abundance: NA
CDR3aa: CASSLGPLQTQYF
CDR3nt: TGTGCCAGCAGCTTGGGACCTCTCCAGACCCAGTACTTC

v_gene: TRBV27
d_gene: NA
j_gene: TRBJ1-1
abundance: NA
CDR3aa: CASSLTDNTEAFF
CDR3nt: TGTGCCAGCAGTTTGACAGATAACACTGAAGCTTTCTTT

v_gene: TRBV28
d_gene: NA
j_gene: TRBJ1-2
abundance: NA
CDR3aa: CASRMKGGYGYTF
CDR3nt: TGTGCCAGCAGAATGAAGGGGGGCTATGGCTACACCTTC

v_gene: TRBV15
d_gene: NA
j_gene: TRBJ2-1
abundance: NA
CDR3aa: CATSRDMTDSYNEQFF
CDR3nt: TGTGCCACCAGCAGAGATATGACGGACTCCTACAATGAGCAGTTCTTC

v_gene: TRBV7-9
d_gene: NA
j_gene: TRBJ2-1
abundance: NA
CDR3aa: CASSLGVPNEQFF
CDR3nt: TGTGCCAGCAGCTTAGGGGTCCCCAATGAGCAGTTCTTC

v_gene: TRBV27
d_gene: NA
j_gene: TRBJ1-1
abundance: NA
CDR3aa: CASSLVWGGPEAFF
CDR3nt: TGTGCCAGCAGTTTGGTGTGGGGGGGGCCTGAAGCTTTCTTT

v_gene: TRBV7-9
d_gene: NA
j_gene: TRBJ1-2
abundance: NA
CDR3aa: CASRPPSEYYGYTF
CDR3nt: TGTGCCAGCAGACCCCCTTCGGAATACTATGGCTACACCTTC

v_gene: TRBV6-1
d_gene: NA
j_gene: TRBJ1-5
abundance: NA
CDR3aa: CASSEARWGPHNQPQHF
CDR3nt: TGTGCCAGCAGTGAAGCGAGGTGGGGGCCACACAATCAGCCCCAGCATTTT

v_gene: TRBV10-3
d_gene: TRBD1
j_gene: TRBJ2-1
abundance: NA
CDR3aa: CAINRQGEPNNEQFF
CDR3nt: TGTGCCATCAACAGACAGGGCGAGCCTAACAATGAGCAGTTCTTC

v_gene: TRBV28
d_gene: TRBD2
j_gene: TRBJ2-7
abundance: NA
CDR3aa: CASSFKAGDSYEQYF
CDR3nt: TGTGCCAGCAGTTTTAAAGCGGGAGACTCCTACGAGCAGTACTTC

v_gene: TRBV5-6
d_gene: TRBD1
j_gene: TRBJ1-2
abundance: NA
CDR3aa: CASSLGGQGYGYTF
CDR3nt: TGTGCCAGCAGCCTGGGGGGACAGGGATATGGCTACACCTTC

v_gene: TRBV7-9
d_gene: NA
j_gene: TRBJ1-2
abundance: NA
CDR3aa: CASSLGGQGVNYGYTF
CDR3nt: TGTGCCAGCAGCTTAGGGGGGCAGGGAGTTAACTATGGCTACACCTTC

v_gene: TRBV7-9
d_gene: TRBD1
j_gene: TRBJ2-1
abundance: NA
CDR3aa: CASSPFRTGGTYNEQFF
CDR3nt: TGTGCCAGCAGCCCGTTCCGGACAGGGGGAACCTACAATGAGCAGTTCTTC

v_gene: TRBV28
d_gene: TRBD1
j_gene: TRBJ2-5
abundance: NA
CDR3aa: CASRLYRGQETQYF
CDR3nt: TGTGCCAGCAGACTATACAGGGGGCAAGAGACCCAGTACTTC

v_gene: TRBV19
d_gene: NA
j_gene: TRBJ1-5
abundance: NA
CDR3aa: CASSQDVYSNQPQHF
CDR3nt: TGTGCCAGTAGTCAAGACGTTTATAGCAATCAGCCCCAGCATTTT

v_gene: TRBV4-3
d_gene: NA
j_gene: TRBJ1-1
abundance: NA
CDR3aa: CASSQTLSRGRTEAFF
CDR3nt: TGCGCCAGCAGCCAGACGCTGAGTAGGGGGAGGACTGAAGCTTTCTTT

v_gene: TRBV5-1
d_gene: NA
j_gene: TRBJ1-4
abundance: NA
CDR3aa: CASSLGGSLAEKLFF
CDR3nt: TGCGCCAGCAGCTTGGGGGGCAGCCTGGCCGAAAAACTGTTTTTT

v_gene: TRBV9
d_gene: NA
j_gene: TRBJ2-3
abundance: NA
CDR3aa: CASSVVGTYPDTQYF
CDR3nt: TGTGCCAGCAGCGTAGTCGGGACTTATCCAGATACGCAGTATTTT

v_gene: TRBV7-9
d_gene: NA
j_gene: TRBJ2-7
abundance: NA
CDR3aa: CASARSGRPYEQYF
CDR3nt: TGTGCCAGCGCTCGTTCAGGGCGGCCTTACGAGCAGTACTTC

v_gene: TRBV14
d_gene: TRBD2
j_gene: TRBJ2-1
abundance: NA
CDR3aa: CASSPISWVEGGTSFNEQFF
CDR3nt: TGTGCCAGCAGCCCCATAAGTTGGGTGGAGGGAGGGACTAGCTTCAATGAGCAGTTCTTC

v_gene: TRBV29-1
d_gene: TRBD2
j_gene: TRBJ2-3
abundance: once
CDR3aa: CSTPGGGTTDTQYF
CDR3nt: TGCAGCACCCCCGGCGGGGGTACCACAGATACGCAGTATTTT

v_gene: TRBV9
d_gene: NA
j_gene: TRBJ2-7
abundance: NA
CDR3aa: CASSVGDISYEQYF
CDR3nt: TGTGCCAGCAGCGTAGGGGACATTTCCTACGAGCAGTACTTC

v_gene: TRBV18
d_gene: TRBD1
j_gene: TRBJ2-7
abundance: once
CDR3aa: CASSPPGQGVYEQYF
CDR3nt: TGTGCCAGCTCCCCCCCGGGACAGGGTGTTTACGAGCAGTACTTC

v_gene: TRBV6-6
d_gene: TRBD1
j_gene: TRBJ1-5
abundance: NA
CDR3aa: CASRGTGLNQPQHF
CDR3nt: TGTGCCAGCAGAGGGACAGGGCTAAATCAGCCCCAGCATTTT

v_gene: TRBV9
d_gene: NA
j_gene: TRBJ1-2
abundance: once
CDR3aa: CASSVGALGGDYGYTF
CDR3nt: TGTGCCAGCAGCGTAGGCGCCCTGGGAGGGGACTATGGCTACACCTTC

v_gene: TRBV4-3
d_gene: NA
j_gene: TRBJ1-1
abundance: once
CDR3aa: CASSQEKHLNTEAFF
CDR3nt: TGCGCCAGCAGCCAAGAGAAGCATTTGAACACTGAAGCTTTCTTT

v_gene: TRBV7-8
d_gene: NA
j_gene: TRBJ1-2
abundance: NA
CDR3aa: CASSLFEEGTYGYTF
CDR3nt: TGTGCCAGCAGCTTATTTGAAGAAGGCACCTATGGCTACACCTTC

v_gene: TRBV2
d_gene: NA
j_gene: TRBJ2-7
abundance: once
CDR3aa: CASSEYVYVGPEQYF
CDR3nt: TGTGCCAGCAGTGAATATGTATACGTGGGGCCTGAGCAGTACTTC

v_gene: TRBV11-3
d_gene: NA
j_gene: TRBJ2-7
abundance: NA
CDR3aa: CASSLDRGEQYF
CDR3nt: TGTGCCAGCAGCTTAGATCGAGGGGAGCAGTACTTC

v_gene: TRBV7-8
d_gene: NA
j_gene: TRBJ2-1
abundance: NA
CDR3aa: CASSLARGSGNEQFF
CDR3nt: TGTGCCAGCAGCTTAGCGCGCGGTTCCGGCAATGAGCAGTTCTTC

v_gene: TRBV7-3
d_gene: TRBD1
j_gene: TRBJ2-7
abundance: NA
CDR3aa: CASSLTGGAYEQYF
CDR3nt: TGTGCCAGCAGCCTAACAGGGGGAGCCTACGAGCAGTACTTC

v_gene: TRBV5-1
d_gene: NA
j_gene: TRBJ2-7
abundance: NA
CDR3aa: CASATPGLGYEQYF
CDR3nt: TGCGCCAGCGCTACCCCCGGCCTTGGGTACGAGCAGTACTTC

v_gene: TRBV25-1
d_gene: NA
j_gene: TRBJ1-4
abundance: NA
CDR3aa: CASRGRGLNEKLFF
CDR3nt: TGTGCCAGCAGGGGTCGTGGACTCAATGAAAAACTGTTTTTT

v_gene: TRBV27
d_gene: TRBD2
j_gene: TRBJ2-1
abundance: NA
CDR3aa: CASRAGGNEQFF
CDR3nt: TGTGCCAGCAGGGCCGGGGGGAATGAGCAGTTCTTC

v_gene: TRBV4-1
d_gene: NA
j_gene: TRBJ2-1
abundance: NA
CDR3aa: CASKAVGYNEQFF
CDR3nt: TGCGCGAGTAAGGCGGTGGGCTACAATGAGCAGTTCTTC

v_gene: TRBV7-9
d_gene: NA
j_gene: TRBJ2-1
abundance: once
CDR3aa: CASSLGSVPGEQFF
CDR3nt: TGTGCCAGCAGCTTAGGTTCAGTCCCAGGTGAGCAGTTCTTC

v_gene: TRBV27
d_gene: TRBD1
j_gene: TRBJ2-7
abundance: NA
CDR3aa: CASSPGQLPYEQYF
CDR3nt: TGTGCCAGCAGTCCGGGACAGCTACCCTACGAGCAGTACTTC

v_gene: TRBV4-2
d_gene: NA
j_gene: TRBJ1-1
abundance: once
CDR3aa: CASSLQGGTEAFF
CDR3nt: TGTGCCAGCAGCCTCCAGGGAGGCACTGAAGCTTTCTTT

v_gene: TRBV7-8
d_gene: NA
j_gene: TRBJ2-1
abundance: NA
CDR3aa: CASSFYAHGTQAYNEQFF
CDR3nt: TGTGCCAGCAGCTTTTATGCTCACGGGACACAAGCGTACAATGAGCAGTTCTTC

v_gene: TRBV29-1
d_gene: TRBD1
j_gene: TRBJ2-6
abundance: NA
CDR3aa: CSVVDRVSGANVLTF
CDR3nt: TGCAGCGTTGTTGACAGGGTTTCTGGGGCCAACGTCCTGACTTTC

v_gene: TRBV6-1
d_gene: NA
j_gene: TRBJ1-3
abundance: NA
CDR3aa: CASSEHDSRVSGNTIYF
CDR3nt: TGTGCCAGCAGTGAACATGACAGCAGGGTTTCCGGAAACACCATATATTTT

v_gene: TRBV2
d_gene: TRBD2
j_gene: TRBJ2-1
abundance: NA
CDR3aa: CASSASGEGRDNEQFF
CDR3nt: TGTGCCAGCAGTGCTTCGGGGGAGGGACGAGACAATGAGCAGTTCTTC

v_gene: TRBV29-1
d_gene: NA
j_gene: TRBJ2-2
abundance: NA
CDR3aa: CSVEGQTGELFF
CDR3nt: TGCAGCGTTGAAGGGCAAACCGGGGAGCTGTTTTTT

v_gene: TRBV4-2
d_gene: TRBD2
j_gene: TRBJ2-7
abundance: NA
CDR3aa: CASSQEGQLAGSYEQYF
CDR3nt: TGTGCCAGCAGCCAAGAGGGACAGCTAGCGGGATCCTACGAGCAGTACTTC

v_gene: TRBV29-1
d_gene: NA
j_gene: TRBJ2-2
abundance: NA
CDR3aa: CSVERPGWIGELFF
CDR3nt: TGCAGCGTTGAACGACCAGGGTGGATCGGGGAGCTGTTTTTT